Listed below are T cell receptor beta chains from one sample, sequenced in a study of Ad26.COV2.S vaccination and SARS-CoV-2 variants. Method: immunoSEQ multiplex PCR; TCRdb's copy keeps in-frame clones and lacks some. The table includes hundreds of thousands of clones, 70% to 90% detected once. Specimen: peripheral blood, collected in a trial of Ad26.COV2.S vaccine versus placebo. These receptors were collected from a person aged 18-65 years who received the Ad26.COV2.S COVID-19 vaccine or a placebo. The CDR3 runs from the conserved cysteine through the conserved F or W. The order of the fields is clone size, J gene, V gene, CDR3 protein. The listing skips clone size in some rows; elsewhere it reads once, few, many or a size class.

abundance: -
j_gene: TRBJ2-5
v_gene: TRBV18
CDR3aa: CASSPTSGQETQYF

abundance: -
j_gene: TRBJ2-6
v_gene: TRBV2
CDR3aa: CASSRRNPGANVLTF

abundance: -
j_gene: TRBJ1-3
v_gene: TRBV7-6
CDR3aa: CASSLVGYADRGDENTIYF

abundance: -
j_gene: TRBJ2-1
v_gene: TRBV12-3/TRBV12-4
CDR3aa: CASSLSHEQFF

abundance: -
j_gene: TRBJ2-5
v_gene: TRBV7-6
CDR3aa: CASTVGTGEETQYF

abundance: -
j_gene: TRBJ1-5
v_gene: TRBV5-1
CDR3aa: CASSLGGEGQPQHF

abundance: -
j_gene: TRBJ1-1
v_gene: TRBV4-2
CDR3aa: CASSQDLGGNTEAFF

abundance: -
j_gene: TRBJ2-4
v_gene: TRBV19
CDR3aa: CASSIALAGGHAKNIQYF

abundance: -
j_gene: TRBJ1-4
v_gene: TRBV9
CDR3aa: CASSPNNRGHEKLFF

abundance: -
j_gene: TRBJ2-7
v_gene: TRBV6-5
CDR3aa: CASSSGTGIAYEQYF

abundance: -
j_gene: TRBJ2-1
v_gene: TRBV11-3
CDR3aa: CASSLALGYNEQFF

abundance: once
j_gene: TRBJ2-3
v_gene: TRBV24-1
CDR3aa: CATSDTTGFADTQYF

abundance: -
j_gene: TRBJ1-6
v_gene: TRBV19
CDR3aa: CASNGNSYNSPLHF

abundance: -
j_gene: TRBJ1-1
v_gene: TRBV5-5
CDR3aa: CASSSGQVLGAEAFF

abundance: -
j_gene: TRBJ1-1
v_gene: TRBV6-5
CDR3aa: CASSYLVNTEAFF

abundance: -
j_gene: TRBJ2-1
v_gene: TRBV5-1
CDR3aa: CASSLQGANEQFF

abundance: -
j_gene: TRBJ1-5
v_gene: TRBV30
CDR3aa: CAWSSGAVYSNQPQHF

abundance: -
j_gene: TRBJ2-7
v_gene: TRBV7-2
CDR3aa: CASSSSSYEQYF

abundance: -
j_gene: TRBJ1-6
v_gene: TRBV7-2
CDR3aa: CASSSPRDRASYNSPLHF

abundance: -
j_gene: TRBJ2-5
v_gene: TRBV19
CDR3aa: CASSIAGQGETQYF

abundance: -
j_gene: TRBJ2-2
v_gene: TRBV9
CDR3aa: CASSVDVGTGELFF

abundance: -
j_gene: TRBJ1-2
v_gene: TRBV7-3
CDR3aa: CASSPGGDYGYTF

abundance: -
j_gene: TRBJ2-1
v_gene: TRBV7-2
CDR3aa: CASSLGYNEQFF

abundance: -
j_gene: TRBJ1-2
v_gene: TRBV28
CDR3aa: CASSNRDRRYGYTF

abundance: -
j_gene: TRBJ1-2
v_gene: TRBV6-2/TRBV6-3
CDR3aa: CASSDLASDSLRGYTF

abundance: -
j_gene: TRBJ2-5
v_gene: TRBV19
CDR3aa: CASSKPNSAQETQYF

abundance: -
j_gene: TRBJ1-2
v_gene: TRBV7-2
CDR3aa: CASSLIHTSYGYTF

abundance: once
j_gene: TRBJ2-3
v_gene: TRBV7-3
CDR3aa: CASSLNPGMDTQYF

abundance: -
j_gene: TRBJ1-1
v_gene: TRBV25-1
CDR3aa: CASGLTGGATEAFF

abundance: -
j_gene: TRBJ1-4
v_gene: TRBV7-2
CDR3aa: CASSSGGEKLFF

abundance: -
j_gene: TRBJ1-3
v_gene: TRBV7-9
CDR3aa: CASSPRVFSGNTIYF

abundance: once
j_gene: TRBJ2-3
v_gene: TRBV7-8
CDR3aa: CASSPGVGTSPVKVQYF

abundance: -
j_gene: TRBJ2-7
v_gene: TRBV3-1/TRBV3-2
CDR3aa: CASSQLSGAHYEQYF

abundance: -
j_gene: TRBJ1-5
v_gene: TRBV9
CDR3aa: CASSVLAGGQPQHF

abundance: -
j_gene: TRBJ1-1
v_gene: TRBV6-6
CDR3aa: CASRAAAGTEAFF

abundance: -
j_gene: TRBJ2-1
v_gene: TRBV18
CDR3aa: CASSPSFSGDNEQFF

abundance: -
j_gene: TRBJ1-5
v_gene: TRBV27
CDR3aa: CASSLFLGSDGNYQPQHF

abundance: -
j_gene: TRBJ1-4
v_gene: TRBV2
CDR3aa: CASTGGPVDEKLFF